This T cell receptor beta chain was sequenced in a study of T cell responses to AZD1222 COVID-19 vaccine (dated by TCRdb to about 2021). General notes on the study: A total of about 240 trial participants underwent TCR sequencing, of whom approximately 210 received two doses of AZD1222 and about 25 received two doses of the MenACWY control vaccine. Trial participants were enrolled by age into 18-55, 56-69 and 70-plus year subgroups, with about 150, 27 and 61 TCR-sequenced participants respectively. Paper-wide results and their limitations: The 56-69-year group was small, and its depth increase did not reach significance, likely because of low power. Participants were mostly white British and included more females than males, and it was suggested by the authors that clonal diversity may have been underestimated. CD4 TCRs associated with the vaccine covered the entire spike protein, and the dominant responses were in regions 160-218 and 743-854. Spike-specific TCR breadth and depth rose significantly after two AZD1222 doses compared with day 0 and with MenACWY recipients. Epitopes outside the regions mutated in the B.1.351 and B.1.1.7 variants were reportedly recognized by nearly half of the unique spike-specific TCRs. Conclusions about previously exposed vaccinees are limited, since just five or six AZD1222 recipients were seropositive for SARS-CoV-2 at baseline. Because no day 14 peak-response samples were available, the repertoires could be characterized only after the peak T cell response.

The CDR3 regions of human TCRbeta chains were analyzed by immunosequencing. Under the source paper's analysis protocol: Repertoire TCRs were checked for matches against a reference library of SARS-CoV-2-specific TCRs that had been generated using the MIRA antigen-specificity platform. Breadth was defined as the fraction of unique TCRs that were SARS-CoV-2-associated, and depth was defined as the fraction of total T cells that were SARS-CoV-2-associated. Using the MIRA data, every spike-specific TCR was mapped to the spike region that the TCR reacted to and assigned to either a CD4 or a CD8 class. Log10-transformed breadth and depth values were compared by one-way ANOVA with Sidak's multiple comparisons tests. The source is immuneACCESS, and TCRdb retained only in-frame sequences with V and J called. Part of the clones is not carried over; for the studies checked, unresolved V genes explain less than half of this, and the remainder is unexplained. That table supplies the V and J calls and clone size; D and trimming were determined from the DNA. Within this sample are 90,000 or so clones, with approximately 89% of them counted one time only. Around 5.5% of the sample goes to the ten largest clones.

The time point label, read with the paper, signifies: about 28 days (+/-7) after the second vaccine dose. AZD1222 recipients given second doses at about 4 weeks or at about 12 weeks were pooled, since spike-specific TCR depth and breadth were not found to differ between the two schedules. Vaccinee samples came from UK trials COV001 and COV002, including a single-blind randomized controlled phase 2/3 trial of AZD1222 (ChAdOx1 nCoV-19) in healthy adults. Trial participant PBMC samples were collected at day 0 and day 28 after the second dose for TCRbeta chain sequencing. The V end loses 4 bases and the J end loses 2 bases, and a stretch of 28 bases separates them. CDR1 and CDR2, per the germline V gene, are MNHNS and SASEGT. The CDR3 holds 20 amino acids from the cysteine to the phenylalanine. Of the read, only the CDR3 DNA is kept; its 60 bases are in frame from base 1. Turning to this clone: The antigen it binds to is not known. The sample holds no much larger clone one base away, and base qualities are not on file.

Source: peripheral blood, taken 28 days after the second AZD1222 dose. The chain links TRBV6-1 with TRBJ2-3; TRBD2 is a weak D gene call, 6 bases matching. This sequence was found in an adult who received the AZD1222 COVID-19 vaccine. The nucleotides are TGTGCCAGCAGTGGGCCCGGGGGACTCCCCTTATATTCTCTCACAGATACGCAGTATTTT. It is translated as CASSGPGGLPLYSLTDTQYF.